Below, one TCR beta chain is given with its context. The target of this receptor is not known. Per-base qualities were not stored, and no clone one base away is much larger. The data were taken from a study of CD8 T cells in ankylosing spondylitis (dated by TCRdb to about 2017). Regarding the research as a whole: The study profiled T cell receptor beta repertoires in healthy donors and ankylosing spondylitis patients to find disease-linked TCR variants. The whole study cohort included 108 healthy donors and 25 ankylosing spondylitis patients. Peripheral blood was sampled, and synovial fluid was also collected from ankylosing spondylitis patients. General study outcomes and caveats: The disease-linked clones were reported to be significantly enriched in matched synovial fluid samples from ankylosing spondylitis patients. In peripheral blood, the disease-linked clones were found at relatively low frequencies and had a CD8+ phenotype. Some TCR beta motif variants had previously been reported in synovial fluid and blood of reactive arthritis patients, which suggested common disease-initiation mechanisms. A TCR beta motif made up of eight or nine highly homologous amino acid variants appeared to be characteristic of blood from ankylosing spondylitis patients.

The junction shows trimming of 6 bases on V and 4 bases on J, and the gene matches do not reach 5 bases of it. The CDR3 covers 14 residues, taking in both the cysteine and the phenylalanine. Kept here is only the CDR3 DNA, which spans 42 bases and is read in frame from base 1. Sequencing relied on an Illumina HiSeq 2500. Quantitative 5'-RACE with molecular barcodes was the method used to prepare the TCR beta libraries. Per the authors' processing: A new computational method, built on a probabilistic model of VDJ rearrangement, was used to identify disease-linked TCR variants. Using fastp trimming at Q25 and MiXCR clonotype assembly, TCRdb reanalyzed the public sequencing data and kept in-frame beta chains. Entries are consolidated by CDR3 protein sequence, retaining the most common genes and DNA. In this record, the V and J calls reflect TCRdb's handling and not the investigators' own analysis. The sample profile shows approximately 220,000 distinct CDR3 sequences; under 30% of them were found once. The top ten clonotypes cover less than 8.5% of the sample.

The receptor was derived from a male donor with ankylosing spondylitis or in good health (not recorded which). The material sequenced was blood, either unsorted or a sorted T cell fraction (not recorded which). The chain is assembled from TRBV12-3 or TRBV12-4 and TRBJ2-3; TRBD2 aligns with 9 central bases. In nucleotide form, the sequence is TGTGCCAGCAGGCCGGGACTAGCTTCAGATACGCAGTATTTT. Its protein is CASRPGLASDTQYF.